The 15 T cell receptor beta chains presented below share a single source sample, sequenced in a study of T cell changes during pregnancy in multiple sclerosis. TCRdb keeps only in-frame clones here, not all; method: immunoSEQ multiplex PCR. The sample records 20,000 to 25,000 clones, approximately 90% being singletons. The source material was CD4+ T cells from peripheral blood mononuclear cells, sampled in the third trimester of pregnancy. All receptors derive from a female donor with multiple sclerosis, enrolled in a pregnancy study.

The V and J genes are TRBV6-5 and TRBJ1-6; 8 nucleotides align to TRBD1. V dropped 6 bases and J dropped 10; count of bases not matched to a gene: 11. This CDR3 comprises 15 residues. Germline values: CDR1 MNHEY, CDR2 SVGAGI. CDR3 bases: TGTGCCAGCAGCCAAACGACAGGGGTGGGATCACCCCTCCACTTT. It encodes CASSQTTGVGSPLHF.

Here the CDR3 reads CASSPGLSQETQYF. Written as DNA, the CDR3 is TGTGCCAGCAGCCCCGGACTGTCACAAGAGACCCAGTACTTC. This rearrangement joins TRBV11-1 to TRBJ2-5; TRBD2 is a possible D gene (5 bases). This CDR3 is built from 14 residues. Germline-derived CDR1 and CDR2 are SGHAT and FQDESV (reference sequence). V gave up 5 bases and J gave up 2 bases, with 12 bases separating them.

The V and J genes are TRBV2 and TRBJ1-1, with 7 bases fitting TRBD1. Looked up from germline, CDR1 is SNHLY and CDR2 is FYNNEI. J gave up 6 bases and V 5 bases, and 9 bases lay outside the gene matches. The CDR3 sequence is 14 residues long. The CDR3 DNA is TGTGCCAGCAGTAGGGACAGAAGAGGGGCTGAAGCTTTCTTT. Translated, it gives CASSRDRRGAEAFF.

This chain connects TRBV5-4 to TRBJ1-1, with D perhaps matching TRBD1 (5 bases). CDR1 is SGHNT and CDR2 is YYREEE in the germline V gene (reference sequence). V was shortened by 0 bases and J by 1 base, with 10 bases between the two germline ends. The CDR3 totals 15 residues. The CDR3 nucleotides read TGTGCCAGCAGCTTGGCCTTACAGGCGAACACTGAAGCTTTCTTT. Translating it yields CASSLALQANTEAFF.

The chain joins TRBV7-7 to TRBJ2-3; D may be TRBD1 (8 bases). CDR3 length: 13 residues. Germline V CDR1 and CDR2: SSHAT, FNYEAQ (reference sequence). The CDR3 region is CANRGGKEDTQYF. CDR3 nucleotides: TGTGCAAACAGGGGGGGGAAGGAAGATACGCAGTATTTT.

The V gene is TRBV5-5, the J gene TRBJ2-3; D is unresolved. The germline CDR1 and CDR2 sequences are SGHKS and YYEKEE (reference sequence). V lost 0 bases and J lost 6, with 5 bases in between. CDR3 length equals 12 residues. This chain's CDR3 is CASSLAVDTQYF. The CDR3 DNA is TGTGCCAGCAGCTTGGCTGTGGATACGCAGTATTTT.

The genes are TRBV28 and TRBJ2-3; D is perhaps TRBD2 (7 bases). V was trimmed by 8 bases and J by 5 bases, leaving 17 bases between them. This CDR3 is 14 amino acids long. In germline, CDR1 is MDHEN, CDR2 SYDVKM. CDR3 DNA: TGTGCCAGCGGTCGTCGGGGGGCAGGAGATACGCAGTATTTT. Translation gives CASGRRGAGDTQYF.

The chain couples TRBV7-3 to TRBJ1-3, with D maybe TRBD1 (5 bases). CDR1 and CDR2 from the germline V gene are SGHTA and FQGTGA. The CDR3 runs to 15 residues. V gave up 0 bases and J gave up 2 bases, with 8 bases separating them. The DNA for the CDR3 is TGTGCCAGCAGCTTAACAGGACATCCTGGAAACACCATATATTTT. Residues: CASSLTGHPGNTIYF. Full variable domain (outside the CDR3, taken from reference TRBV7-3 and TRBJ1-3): GAGVSQTPSNKVTEKGKYVELRCDPISGHTALYWYRQSLGQGPEFLIYFQGTGAADDSGLPNDRFFAVRPEGSVSTLKIQRTERGDSAVYLCASSLTGHPGNTIYFGEGSWLTVV.

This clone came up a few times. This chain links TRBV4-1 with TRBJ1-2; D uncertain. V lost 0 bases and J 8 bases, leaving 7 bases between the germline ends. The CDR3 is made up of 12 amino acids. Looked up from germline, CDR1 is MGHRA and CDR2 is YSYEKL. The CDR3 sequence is CASSQDHWGYTF. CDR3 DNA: TGCGCCAGCAGCCAAGACCACTGGGGCTACACCTTC.

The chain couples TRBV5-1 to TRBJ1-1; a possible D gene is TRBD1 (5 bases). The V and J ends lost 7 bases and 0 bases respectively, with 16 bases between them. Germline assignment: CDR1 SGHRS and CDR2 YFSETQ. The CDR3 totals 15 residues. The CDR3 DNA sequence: TGCGCCAGCTCTGGGGGAGGGCCCGTGAACACTGAAGCTTTCTTT. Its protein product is CASSGGGPVNTEAFF. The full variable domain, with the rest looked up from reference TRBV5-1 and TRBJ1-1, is KAGVTQTPRYLIKTRGQQVTLSCSPISGHRSVSWYQQTPGQGLQFLFEYFSETQRNKGNFPGRFSGRQFSNSRSEMNVSTLELGDSALYLCASSGGGPVNTEAFFGQGTRLTVV.

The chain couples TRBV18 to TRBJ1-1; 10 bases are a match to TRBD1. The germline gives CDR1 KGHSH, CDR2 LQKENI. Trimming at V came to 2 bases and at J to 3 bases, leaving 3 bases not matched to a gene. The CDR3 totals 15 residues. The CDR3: CASSPWTGGDTEAFF. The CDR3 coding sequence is TGTGCCAGCTCACCATGGACAGGGGGGGACACTGAAGCTTTCTTT. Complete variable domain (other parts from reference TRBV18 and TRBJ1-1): NAGVMQNPRHLVRRRGQEARLRCSPMKGHSHVYWYRQLPEEGLKFMVYLQKENIIDESGMPKERFSAEFPKEGPSILRIQQVVRGDSAAYFCASSPWTGGDTEAFFGQGTRLTVV.

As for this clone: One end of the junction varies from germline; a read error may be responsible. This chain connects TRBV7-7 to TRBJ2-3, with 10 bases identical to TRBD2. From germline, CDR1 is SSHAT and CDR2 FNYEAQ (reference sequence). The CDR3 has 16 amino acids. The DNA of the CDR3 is TGTGCTAGCAGTCCCGGACTAGCGGTGGGCACAGATACGCAGTATTTT. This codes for CASSPGLAVGTDTQYF.

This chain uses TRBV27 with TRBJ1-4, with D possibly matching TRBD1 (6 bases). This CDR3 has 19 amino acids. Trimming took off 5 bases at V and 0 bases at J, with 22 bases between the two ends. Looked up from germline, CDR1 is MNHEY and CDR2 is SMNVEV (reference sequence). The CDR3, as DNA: TGTGCCAGCAGTCCCATCCCAATCAGGGGTTCTTCAACTAATGAAAAACTGTTTTTT. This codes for CASSPIPIRGSSTNEKLFF.

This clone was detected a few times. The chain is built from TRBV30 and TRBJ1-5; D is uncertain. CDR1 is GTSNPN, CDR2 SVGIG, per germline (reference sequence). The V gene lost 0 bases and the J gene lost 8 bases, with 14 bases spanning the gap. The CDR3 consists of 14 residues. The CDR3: CAWSVLGVIEPQHF. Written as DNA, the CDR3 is TGTGCCTGGAGTGTTCTCGGGGTTATTGAGCCCCAGCATTTT.

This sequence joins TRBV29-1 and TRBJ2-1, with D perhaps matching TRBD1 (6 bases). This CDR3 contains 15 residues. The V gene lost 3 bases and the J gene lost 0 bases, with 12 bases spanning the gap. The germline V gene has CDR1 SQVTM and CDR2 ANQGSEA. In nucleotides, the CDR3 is TGCAGCGTTGATGGGGACAAGAGCTCCTACAATGAGCAGTTCTTC. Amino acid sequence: CSVDGDKSSYNEQFF.